Below are 20 T cell receptor beta chains sequenced from a single sample in a study of blood T cell repertoires in COVID-19. TCRdb keeps only in-frame clones here, not all; method: immunoSEQ multiplex PCR. The table includes 200,000 to 250,000 clones, about 82% detected once. Material: peripheral blood. Source of these receptors: a woman aged 65 to 85 with COVID-19, enrolled during active disease.

The chain carries TRBV9 and TRBJ1-1; tentative D call: TRBD1 (6 bases). The ends were cut back, 4 bases at V and 4 bases at J, with 14 bases in the middle. The CDR3 is 14 residues long. The V gene's germline CDR1 is SGDLS and CDR2 YYNGEE. The CDR3 sequence is CASSTGHLGTEAFF. The CDR3 DNA is TGTGCCAGCAGCACGGGACACCTGGGCACTGAAGCTTTCTTT.

CDR3 in DNA: TGTGCCAGCAGCTTAGGGAACAGGGGAGGCGGCACTGAAGCTTTCTTT. Translation gives CASSLGNRGGGTEAFF. V and J are TRBV13 and TRBJ1-1, with 7 bases identical to TRBD1. The V and J ends lost 0 bases and 4 bases, in that order; junction bases with no gene match: 8. Per germline, CDR1 PRHDT and CDR2 FYEKMQ (reference sequence). The CDR3 runs to 16 residues.

This clone was picked up a small number of times. The rearrangement uses TRBV6-2 or TRBV6-3 and TRBJ1-5; D not resolved. Trimming pared 2 bases from V and 4 bases from J, leaving 18 bases between. Germline loops: CDR1 MNHEY, CDR2 SVGEGT. CDR3 length equals 17 residues. In DNA, the CDR3 is TGTGCCAGCAGTTACCGCCGGGAAGGAGGGCTTAATCAGCCCCAGCATTTT. Its translation is CASSYRREGGLNQPQHF.

This clone was seen just once. This chain joins TRBV30 and TRBJ2-2, with 8 nucleotides matching TRBD1. CDR1 is GTSNPN and CDR2 is SVGIG in the germline V gene (reference sequence). This CDR3 is built from 14 residues. The CDR3 here is CAQRQGRSTGELFF. CDR3 in DNA: TGTGCTCAACGACAGGGGCGGTCCACCGGGGAGCTGTTTTTT.

The V call is TRBV9, the J call TRBJ2-5, with D possibly matching TRBD2 (6 bases). The V end lost 0 bases, the J end lost 1 base, and 13 bases lay between the germline ends. Germline V CDR1 and CDR2: SGDLS, YYNGEE. This CDR3 is built from 16 residues. The CDR3: CASSVAYGRGQETQYF. CDR3 DNA: TGTGCCAGCAGCGTAGCTTACGGGCGGGGCCAAGAGACCCAGTACTTC.

V usage is TRBV28 and J usage is TRBJ1-5, with D possibly TRBD1 on 5 matching bases. Germline loops: CDR1 MDHEN, CDR2 SYDVKM. Deletions cut 6 bases from V and 3 bases from J, with 15 bases between. The CDR3 has 15 amino acids. The CDR3 DNA reads TGTGCCAGCAGCCCCCCGGGGGGTTACAATCAGCCCCAGCATTTT. It encodes CASSPPGGYNQPQHF. Together with reference TRBV28 and TRBJ1-5, the CDR3 gives the full variable domain: DVKVTQSSRYLVKRTGEKVFLECVQDMDHENMFWYRQDPGLGLRLIYFSYDVKMKEKGDIPEGYSVSREKKERFSLILESASTNQTSMYLCASSPPGGYNQPQHFGDGTRLSIL.

The chain couples TRBV11-2 to TRBJ1-1; perhaps TRBD1 as D (6 bases). From germline, CDR1 is SGHAT and CDR2 FQNNGV. The CDR3 totals 12 residues. The ends were cut back, 4 bases at V and 5 bases at J, with 8 bases in the middle. The CDR3: CASSWGQTEAFF. CDR3 bases: TGTGCCAGCAGCTGGGGGCAAACTGAAGCTTTCTTT. Drawing the rest from reference TRBV11-2 and TRBJ1-1, the complete variable domain is EAGVAQSPRYKIIEKRQSVAFWCNPISGHATLYWYQQILGQGPKLLIQFQNNGVVDDSQLPKDRFSAERLKGVDSTLKIQPAKLEDSAVYLCASSWGQTEAFFGQGTRLTVV.

This chain connects TRBV9 to TRBJ2-6; TRBD1 might be the D (6 bases). There are 15 residues in the CDR3. Between the trimmed V and J ends, which lost 3 bases and 3 bases, there was a span of 10 bases. Per the germline V gene, CDR1 is SGDLS and CDR2 is YYNGEE. The CDR3 sequence is CASSGTGFGANVLTF. CDR3 bases: TGTGCCAGCAGCGGAACAGGGTTTGGGGCCAACGTCCTGACTTTC.

This chain joins TRBV7-3 and TRBJ1-1; the D is unclear. V was clipped by 3 bases and J by 3 bases, with 8 bases between them. Germline lookup yields CDR1 SGHTA and CDR2 FQGTGA. The length of the CDR3 is 13 residues. The CDR3 coding sequence is TGTGCCAGCAGCTTTGGTCAGGACACTGAAGCTTTCTTT. This codes for CASSFGQDTEAFF.

The CDR3 DNA sequence: TGTGCCAGTAGTATGAGCCCGGAGGGAAACACCATATATTTT. Encoded protein: CASSMSPEGNTIYF. The rearrangement joins TRBV19 to TRBJ1-3; D unresolved. V was shortened by 3 bases and J by 4 bases, with 10 bases between the two germline ends. Germline CDR1 and CDR2: LNHDA and SQIVND (reference sequence). The CDR3 loop spans 14 amino acids.

On this clone itself: One end of the junction fails to match germline, which may point to a read error. The rearrangement links TRBV6-5 to TRBJ2-7; 7 bases are shared with TRBD2. There are 15 residues in the CDR3. In germline, CDR1 is MNHEY, CDR2 SVGAGI. The CDR3: CASSDSAGISYEQYF. For the CDR3, the DNA is TGTGCCAGCAGTGACTCAGCGGGGATTTCCTACGAGCAGTACTTC.

The chain joins TRBV5-4 to TRBJ1-2, with D perhaps TRBD1 (6 bases). The V end was cut by 7 bases, the J end by 3 bases, with 16 bases between. The CDR3 contains 14 residues. Germline V gene sequence: CDR1 SGHNT, CDR2 YYREEE (reference sequence). The CDR3 loop reads CASGPDSQYYGYTF. The DNA of the CDR3 is TGTGCCAGCGGACCGGACAGTCAATACTATGGCTACACCTTC. Full variable domain (missing parts from reference TRBV5-4 and TRBJ1-2): ETGVTQSPTHLIKTRGQQVTLRCSSQSGHNTVSWYQQALGQGPQFIFQYYREEENGRGNFPPRFSGLQFPNYSSELNVNALELDDSALYLCASGPDSQYYGYTFGSGTRLTVV.

DNA for the CDR3: TGTGCCAGCAGCTTAGGTCGCGGACAGGGGGTTAATGAGCAGTTCTTC. Translating gives CASSLGRGQGVNEQFF. This chain joins TRBV11-3 and TRBJ2-1, with TRBD1 matching 10 bases. The CDR3 spans 16 residues. Germline values: CDR1 SGHNT, CDR2 YENEEA. The V gene end was trimmed by 1 base and the J gene end by 7 bases; junction bases not matched to a gene: 7. The full variable domain, with the rest looked up from reference TRBV11-3 and TRBJ2-1, is EAGVVQSPRYKIIEKKQPVAFWCNPISGHNTLYWYLQNLGQGPELLIRYENEEAVDDSQLPKDRFSAERLKGVDSTLKIQPAELGDSAVYLCASSLGRGQGVNEQFFGPGTRLTVL.

The chain links TRBV3-1 (or the pseudogene TRBV3-2) to TRBJ1-1; D remains unclear. Germline V lookup: CDR1 LGHDT, CDR2 YNNKEL (reference sequence). Trimming took off 2 bases at V and 2 bases at J, with 9 bases between the two ends. The CDR3 is 14 residues long. The chain's CDR3 is CASSQRGPNTEAFF. The DNA for the CDR3 is TGTGCCAGCAGCCAACGGGGTCCTAACACTGAAGCTTTCTTT.

The rearrangement joins TRBV6-2 or TRBV6-3 to TRBJ2-5, with TRBD2 matching 7 bases. J gave up 7 bases and V 6 bases, and 5 bases lay outside the gene matches. This CDR3 spans 12 amino acids. CDR1 is MNHEY and CDR2 is SVGEGT in the germline V gene. The CDR3 is CASSFGEGTQYF. The DNA of the CDR3 is TGTGCCAGCAGCTTCGGGGAGGGGACCCAGTACTTC.

The CDR3 sequence is CSVEQTSYNEQFF. The CDR3 region has the DNA TGCAGCGTTGAACAGACTTCCTACAATGAGCAGTTCTTC. J is TRBJ2-1 and V is TRBV29-1; D uncertain. V was pared by 2 bases and J by 1 base, with 6 bases between. Germline V lookup: CDR1 SQVTM, CDR2 ANQGSEA. CDR3 size: 13 residues.

The V gene is TRBV19, the J gene TRBJ1-4; 9 nucleotides line up with TRBD1. CDR3 length: 16 amino acids. CDR1 LNHDA and CDR2 SQIVND come from the germline V gene (reference sequence). The J segment lost 4 bases and the V segment lost 6 bases, leaving 9 bases of the junction unmatched. The CDR3 nucleotides read TGTGCCAGTAGGCTGGGACAGGGCATTGGTAATGAAAAACTGTTTTTT. This gives the protein CASRLGQGIGNEKLFF. The whole variable domain, filled in from reference TRBV19 and TRBJ1-4, reads DGGITQSPKYLFRKEGQNVTLSCEQNLNHDAMYWYRQDPGQGLRLIYYSQIVNDFQKGDIAEGYSVSREKKESFPLTVTSAQKNPTAFYLCASRLGQGIGNEKLFFGSGTQLSVL.

This sequence joins TRBV5-4 and TRBJ2-7; D gene unclear. V lost 3 bases, J lost 5 bases, and 12 bases lay in between. The CDR3 consists of 13 residues. Germline V gene sequence: CDR1 SGHNT, CDR2 YYREEE (reference sequence). This CDR3 is CASSSSTMDEQYF. The CDR3 DNA follows: TGTGCCAGCAGCTCCAGTACTATGGACGAGCAGTACTTC.

The V call is TRBV19, the J call TRBJ2-2; 10 bases fit TRBD1. Losses at the gene ends were 5 bases for V and 3 bases for J; bases not matched to a gene: 3. There are 15 residues in the CDR3. Germline values: CDR1 LNHDA, CDR2 SQIVND (reference sequence). CDR3 region: CASSPGTGDTGELFF. Written as DNA, the CDR3 is TGTGCCAGTAGTCCCGGGACAGGGGACACCGGGGAGCTGTTTTTT.

This clone was picked up a small number of times. The chain links TRBV5-4 to TRBJ1-2; 7 positions match TRBD1. CDR1 and CDR2 (germline): SGHNT, YYREEE (reference sequence). This CDR3 is built from 13 residues. The V segment lost 4 bases and the J segment 7 bases; nucleotides outside the gene matches: 7. CDR3 protein: CASSRTGQPGYTF. The CDR3 bases are TGTGCCAGCAGCCGGACAGGCCAGCCTGGCTACACCTTC.